This passage covers 2 T cell receptor beta chains from one sample sequenced in a study of Tregs in tolerant kidney transplant recipients. TCRdb's copy holds only in-frame clones and misses some; the assay was immunoSEQ multiplex PCR. This sample has over 60,000 clones, with about 89% found just once. The sequences come from CD4+ T cells from blood, collected before the transplant. These TCRs come from a human donor who received a combined kidney and bone marrow transplant.

The J gene is TRBJ1-2, the V gene TRBV6-5; 8 bases agree with TRBD1. The CDR3 is made up of 15 amino acids. Germline V gene sequence: CDR1 MNHEY, CDR2 SVGAGI. Trimming cost V 0 bases and J 5 bases; bases outside gene matches: 5. The CDR3 sequence is CASSYSSGGEYGYTF. DNA of the CDR3: TGTGCCAGCAGTTACTCTTCAGGGGGCGAGTATGGCTACACCTTC.

The chain joins TRBV2 to TRBJ2-6; TRBD1 agrees at 8 bases. The V gene end was trimmed by 7 bases and the J gene end by 0 bases; junction bases not matched to a gene: 5. The CDR3 extends over 16 amino acids. CDR1 SNHLY and CDR2 FYNNEI come from the germline V gene. CDR3 in amino acids: CASTRDRNSGANVLTF. CDR3 nucleotide sequence: TGTGCCAGCACGCGGGACAGGAACTCTGGGGCCAACGTCCTGACTTTC.